These 18 T cell receptor beta chains were all obtained from the same sample, sequenced in a study of memory CD4+ T cells and cytomegalovirus serostatus. Method: immunoSEQ multiplex PCR; TCRdb's copy keeps in-frame clones and lacks some. This repertoire shows 50,000 or so clones, about 79% found once; its top ten account for 0.55% to 0.7%. The sort gate was single viable CD3+CD4+CD8-CD45RO+ cells for memory CD4+ T cells. Sequencing was performed on memory CD4+ T cells from blood. These receptors were collected from an adult in good health and CMV-seronegative.

This clone has a single count. The chain links TRBV5-6 to TRBJ2-5, with D tentatively TRBD1 (5 bases). The CDR3 runs to 18 residues. Trimming took 4 bases from V and 0 from J, leaving 22 bases between them. Germline loops: CDR1 SGHDT, CDR2 YYEEEE. The CDR3 region is CASSPRVANYTYQETQYF. As DNA, the CDR3 is TGTGCCAGCAGCCCCAGGGTAGCTAATTATACGTACCAAGAGACCCAGTACTTC.

V and J are TRBV7-9 and TRBJ1-2, with 9 bases fitting TRBD1. CDR1 SEHNR and CDR2 FQNEAQ come from the germline V gene (reference sequence). J gave up 7 bases and V 1 base, and 13 bases lay outside the gene matches. The CDR3 has 17 amino acids. The CDR3 DNA reads as TGTGCCAGCAGCTTAGGGTTCACAGGGGGCGCTTCGGGTGGCTACACCTTC. Encoded protein: CASSLGFTGGASGGYTF.

The J gene is TRBJ2-5, the V gene TRBV7-2, with D perhaps matching TRBD1 (6 bases). V dropped 7 bases and J dropped 9 bases, with 12 bases sitting between them. CDR1 SGHTA and CDR2 FQGNSA come from the germline V gene. The CDR3 spans 11 residues. CDR3: CASTWGQAQYF. In DNA, the CDR3 is TGTGCCAGCACCTGGGGGCAGGCCCAGTACTTC.

V is TRBV9 and J is TRBJ2-2; D not certain. Trimming stripped 2 bases from V and 4 bases from J, with 9 bases between. The germline V gene encodes CDR1 SGDLS and CDR2 YYNGEE. The CDR3 covers 14 residues. This CDR3 is CASSVGHITGELFF. As DNA, the CDR3 is TGTGCCAGCAGCGTTGGGCATATCACCGGGGAGCTGTTTTTT.

V usage is TRBV2 and J usage is TRBJ2-7; 9 bases are a match to TRBD1. J gave up 0 bases and V 7 bases, and 7 bases lay outside the gene matches. CDR1 SNHLY and CDR2 FYNNEI come from the germline V gene. The CDR3 spans 15 residues. The CDR3 region is CASNTGTGYSYEQYF. In DNA form, the CDR3 reads TGTGCCAGCAATACCGGGACAGGGTACTCCTACGAGCAGTACTTC.

The rearrangement uses TRBV11-3 and TRBJ2-5; D call uncertain. There are 13 residues in the CDR3. The germline V and J ends were trimmed by 1 base and 3 bases, with 6 bases remaining between them. Germline CDR1 and CDR2: SGHNT and YENEEA. CDR3 protein: CASSLGGEETQYF. CDR3 bases: TGTGCCAGCAGCTTAGGTGGCGAAGAGACCCAGTACTTC. Based on the CDR3 plus reference TRBV11-3 and TRBJ2-5, the full variable domain is EAGVVQSPRYKIIEKKQPVAFWCNPISGHNTLYWYLQNLGQGPELLIRYENEEAVDDSQLPKDRFSAERLKGVDSTLKIQPAELGDSAVYLCASSLGGEETQYFGPGTRLLVL.

This chain joins TRBV11-2 and TRBJ2-5; D gene ambiguous. V was shortened by 4 bases and J by 4 bases, with 13 bases between the two germline ends. The CDR3 runs to 14 residues. Germline V gene sequence: CDR1 SGHAT, CDR2 FQNNGV. Here the CDR3 DNA reads TGTGCCAGCAGCTCGTTAGCTGTACCAGAGACCCAGTACTTC. Protein: CASSSLAVPETQYF.

The rearrangement links TRBV7-3 to TRBJ2-2; D may correspond to TRBD1 or TRBD2 (6 bases each). CDR1 is SGHTA, CDR2 FQGTGA, per germline. There are 15 residues in the CDR3. The germline V and J ends were trimmed by 6 bases and 7 bases, with 18 bases remaining between them. The CDR3 region has the DNA TGTGCCAGCAGTAAGCTTCAGGGGACTGGCGGGGAGCTGTTTTTT. Encoded protein: CASSKLQGTGGELFF.

V is TRBV5-1 and J is TRBJ2-7; D is possibly TRBD1 or TRBD2 (5 bases each). The length of the CDR3 is 15 residues. The germline V and J ends were trimmed by 3 bases and 6 bases, with 19 bases remaining between them. The V gene's germline CDR1 is SGHRS and CDR2 YFSETQ. This CDR3 is CASSSTGTTETEQYF. The CDR3 nucleotides read TGCGCCAGCAGCTCAACCGGGACCACCGAGACCGAGCAGTACTTC. Supplemented by reference TRBV5-1 and TRBJ2-7, the full variable domain reads KAGVTQTPRYLIKTRGQQVTLSCSPISGHRSVSWYQQTPGQGLQFLFEYFSETQRNKGNFPGRFSGRQFSNSRSEMNVSTLELGDSALYLCASSSTGTTETEQYFGPGTRLTVT.

This clone occurred a few times. The chain recombines TRBV15 with TRBJ2-1; TRBD2 agrees at 8 bases. The length of the CDR3 is 16 residues. V shed 0 bases, J shed 7 bases, and the junction held 8 bases outside the gene matches. The germline CDR1 and CDR2 sequences are LNHNV and YYDKDF (reference sequence). The CDR3, as DNA: TGTGCCACCAGCAGAGATCTGCGGGGGGCCTCGAATGAGCAGTTCTTC. It translates to CATSRDLRGASNEQFF.

The rearrangement joins TRBV10-2 to TRBJ1-3; D ambiguous. The CDR3 length is 13 residues. Germline CDR1 WSHSY, CDR2 SAAADI. Trimming removed 5 bases from V and 0 bases from J, with 5 bases in between. The CDR3 DNA reads as TGCGCCAGCAGTACTGTCTCTGGAAACACCATATATTTT. This sequence encodes CASSTVSGNTIYF.

The chain recombines TRBV19 with TRBJ1-1; 7 nucleotides align to TRBD1. Germline loops: CDR1 LNHDA, CDR2 SQIVND (reference sequence). J gave up 4 bases and V 7 bases, and 9 bases lay outside the gene matches. The CDR3 extends over 14 amino acids. DNA of the CDR3: TGTGCCAGTACCCAGACAGGGTCGGGCACTGAAGCTTTCTTT. This gives the protein CASTQTGSGTEAFF.

This rearrangement joins TRBV5-5 to TRBJ1-3; 9 positions match TRBD1. With 4 bases clipped from V and 2 bases from J, the junction kept 13 bases outside the gene matches. This CDR3 is built from 18 residues. Germline V gene data show CDR1 as SGHKS and CDR2 as YYEKEE (reference sequence). The CDR3 DNA reads TGTGCCAGCAGCCGGGCCCATCGGGACAGGGTCGCTGGAAACACCATATATTTT. This sequence encodes CASSRAHRDRVAGNTIYF.

The chain is built from TRBV2 and TRBJ2-1; D not certain. Germline CDR1 and CDR2: SNHLY and FYNNEI. V lost 4 bases and J 2 bases, leaving 12 bases between the germline ends. This CDR3 region has 15 residues. The DNA for the CDR3 is TGTGCCAGCAGTGTCTCTAGTGGTGCCTACAATGAGCAGTTCTTC. This sequence encodes CASSVSSGAYNEQFF. The complete variable domain, with remaining parts taken from reference TRBV2 and TRBJ2-1, reads EPEVTQTPSHQVTQMGQEVILRCVPISNHLYFYWYRQILGQKVEFLVSFYNNEISEKSEIFDDQFSVERPDGSNFTLKIRSTKLEDSAMYFCASSVSSGAYNEQFFGPGTRLTVL.

This chain joins TRBV5-1 and TRBJ2-1; D remains unclear. The CDR3 has 15 amino acids. The V and J ends lost 0 bases and 2 bases respectively, with 9 bases between them. Germline values: CDR1 SGHRS, CDR2 YFSETQ. The CDR3 reads CASSLDFNTYNEQFF. DNA of the CDR3: TGCGCCAGCAGCTTGGACTTTAATACCTACAATGAGCAGTTCTTC.

The chain combines TRBV5-1 with TRBJ2-7; TRBD1 matches 8 bases. Germline CDR1 and CDR2: SGHRS and YFSETQ. Unmatched junction bases numbered 8, after V lost 0 bases and J lost 6 bases. The CDR3 runs to 15 residues. This CDR3 reads CASSLAGSGGGEQYF. CDR3 nucleotides: TGCGCCAGCAGCTTGGCCGGTTCAGGGGGCGGCGAGCAGTACTTC.

This clone occurred a few times. The CDR3 bases are TGTGCCAGCAGCACCGGACTAGCGGGGAACACCGGGGAGCTGTTTTTT. Protein sequence: CASSTGLAGNTGELFF. The rearrangement joins TRBV7-3 to TRBJ2-2, with 11 nucleotides matching TRBD2. V lost 5 bases and J lost 1; bases outside the gene matches: 3. Per the germline V gene, CDR1 is SGHTA and CDR2 is FQGTGA. The CDR3 sequence is 16 residues long.

By share, this clone ranks as medium-sized. CDR3 residues: CASSDPPGAVDGYTF. The CDR3 bases are TGTGCCAGCAGTGATCCTCCGGGGGCGGTTGATGGCTACACCTTC. This chain joins TRBV2 and TRBJ1-2; a weak D match, TRBD1 (6 bases). Germline lookup yields CDR1 SNHLY and CDR2 FYNNEI. This CDR3 has 15 amino acids. The V gene lost 3 bases and the J gene lost 6 bases, with 17 bases spanning the gap.